One TCR beta chain is described in this entry. This sample stems from a study of blood T cell repertoires in COVID-19. Whole-study context: Spain, Italy and the United States supplied samples that represented acute and convalescent COVID-19. Sources were T cells, B-cell-depleted T cells, or PBMCs; the material itself was cDNA or gDNA.

Study processing details: Amplified reference gene primers provided the basis for estimating nucleated cell counts. Repertoires were generated with immunoSEQ multiplex PCR, while TCRdb's copy carries only in-frame clones and drops some. D and trimming were read from the DNA, whereas the V and J calls and clone size are those reported in that table. Of 100,000 or so clones in the sample, more than 75% are singletons; the top ten hold roughly 13%. CDR1 and CDR2 from the germline V gene are MNHNS and SASEGT. Trimming at V came to 4 bases and at J to 0 bases, leaving 2 bases not matched to a gene. The CDR3 is 16 amino acids.

Sample: peripheral blood. This TCR was sampled from a human donor in a cohort sampled during active COVID-19. V gene TRBV6-1 combines with J gene TRBJ2-1; TRBD1 matches at 11 bases. CDR3 coding DNA: TGTGCCAGCAGTGCGGACAGGGGGCGCTCCTACAATGAGCAGTTCTTC. Its protein is CASSADRGRSYNEQFF.